These 14 T cell receptor beta chains share one sample of origin, sequenced in a study of blood T cell repertoires in COVID-19. Sequencing was performed with immunoSEQ multiplex PCR; in TCRdb, only in-frame clones are kept and a portion is missing. The sample yields about 140,000 clones, 84% seen once. The sequenced material came from peripheral blood. The receptors were sampled from a woman of 80 years or more in a cohort sampled during active or convalescent COVID-19.

The CDR3 sequence: CASSLGQPYSGNTIYF. CDR3 in DNA: TGTGCCAGCAGCTTGGGACAGCCCTACTCTGGAAACACCATATATTTT. This chain links TRBV5-4 with TRBJ1-3; perhaps TRBD1 as D (5 bases). There are 16 residues in the CDR3. V lost 0 bases to trimming and J lost 0 bases, with 10 bases between them. Per germline, CDR1 SGHNT and CDR2 YYREEE (reference sequence).

This chain connects TRBV5-1 to TRBJ2-6; TRBD1 matches at 9 bases. V lost 2 bases to trimming and J lost 2 bases; unmatched junction nucleotides: 2. Per the germline V gene, CDR1 is SGHRS and CDR2 is YFSETQ. The length of the CDR3 is 16 residues. The CDR3 nucleotides are TGCGCCAGCAGCTTTACAGGGGGCGCTGGGGCCAACGTCCTGACTTTC. As protein: CASSFTGGAGANVLTF.

This clone was seen once. The V gene is TRBV1, the J gene TRBJ2-5; the tabulated D call, TRBD2, remains unverified against the DNA. TRBV1 is termed a pseudogene. This CDR3 region has 17 residues. The CDR3 DNA follows: TGCACCAGCAGCCAACTAGCGGGGGGGACGTACCAAGAGACCCAGTACTTC. It yields the protein CTSSQLAGGTYQETQYF.

This clone is a singleton in its sample. The J gene is TRBJ2-7, the V gene TRBV1; TRBD2 reflects the table's D call only, with no check against the DNA. TRBV1 is flagged as a pseudogene. This CDR3 is 13 amino acids long. CDR3 bases: TGCACCAGCAGACCCACTAGCTACGACGAGCAGTACTTC. Amino acids: CTSRPTSYDEQYF.

V and J are TRBV5-1 and TRBJ1-2; D may be TRBD1 (5 bases). With 5 bases removed from V and 6 bases from J, the gap between germline ends came to 20 bases. Germline CDR1 and CDR2: SGHRS and YFSETQ. The CDR3 totals 15 residues. CDR3 amino acids: CASRWGDSSWNGYTF. The CDR3 nucleotides read TGCGCCAGCAGATGGGGGGACTCTTCCTGGAATGGCTACACCTTC.

This clone has just one count. The V and J genes are TRBV28 and TRBJ1-2; 9 nucleotides agree with TRBD1. This CDR3 contains 13 residues. Looked up from germline, CDR1 is MDHEN and CDR2 is SYDVKM. The V segment lost 5 bases and the J segment 4 bases; nucleotides outside the gene matches: 2. This chain's CDR3 is CASSQGQGYGYTF. The CDR3 coding sequence is TGTGCCAGCAGTCAGGGACAGGGCTATGGCTACACCTTC.

This clone came up once. The chain has TRBV15 and TRBJ2-7, with D maybe TRBD2 (5 bases). Trimming removed 3 bases from V and 0 bases from J, with 9 bases in between. The length of the CDR3 is 14 residues. Germline CDR1 reads LNHNV; CDR2 reads YYDKDF (reference sequence). CDR3 in DNA: TGTGCCACCAGCAGGTGGAGGAGCTCCTACGAGCAGTACTTC. Translation: CATSRWRSSYEQYF. The variable domain in full, with the rest retrieved from reference TRBV15 and TRBJ2-7, is DAMVIQNPRYQVTQFGKPVTLSCSQTLNHNVMYWYQQKSSQAPKLLFHYYDKDFNNEADTPDNFQSRRPNTSFCFLDIRSPGLGDTAMYLCATSRWRSSYEQYFGPGTRLTVT.

The chain has TRBV19 and TRBJ2-6; no clear D gene. CDR3 size: 16 residues. V was cut by 3 bases and J by 0 bases, with 9 bases left in between. Germline V gene data show CDR1 as LNHDA and CDR2 as SQIVND (reference sequence). DNA for the CDR3: TGTGCCAGTAGTATTGGTCGGAGCTCTGGGGCCAACGTCCTGACTTTC. As protein: CASSIGRSSGANVLTF. Full variable domain (missing parts from reference TRBV19 and TRBJ2-6): DGGITQSPKYLFRKEGQNVTLSCEQNLNHDAMYWYRQDPGQGLRLIYYSQIVNDFQKGDIAEGYSVSREKKESFPLTVTSAQKNPTAFYLCASSIGRSSGANVLTFGAGSRLTVL.

This clone was seen just once. The chain carries TRBV2 and TRBJ1-3, with 7 bases lining up with TRBD1. V gave up 11 bases and J gave up 0 bases; unmatched junction bases: 10. The germline CDR1 and CDR2 sequences are SNHLY and FYNNEI. The CDR3 is 15 residues long. CDR3 DNA: TGTGCCTCAAACGGAAGGGGGCCCTCTGGAAACACCATATATTTT. Translation: CASNGRGPSGNTIYF.

V gene TRBV6-5 combines with J gene TRBJ2-3; the match to TRBD2 covers 8 bases. CDR3 size: 14 residues. V was pared by 6 bases and J by 2 bases, with 4 bases of the junction left unmatched. Germline V gene data show CDR1 as MNHEY and CDR2 as SVGAGI. This CDR3 is CASRLAEATDTQYF. CDR3 nucleotides: TGTGCCAGCAGACTAGCGGAGGCCACAGATACGCAGTATTTT.

This clone was picked up a small number of times. This chain links TRBV3-1 (or the pseudogene TRBV3-2) with TRBJ1-6; D unresolved. The germline V gene encodes CDR1 LGHDT and CDR2 YNNKEL (reference sequence). The CDR3 contains 14 residues. Trimming left V 1 base short and J 6 bases short, with 7 bases between. CDR3 amino acids: CASSQAGSNSPLHF. The CDR3 nucleotides read TGTGCCAGCAGCCAAGCGGGGAGTAATTCACCCCTCCACTTT.

The V and J genes are TRBV6-5 and TRBJ1-2; D remains ambiguous. From germline, CDR1 is MNHEY and CDR2 SVGAGI. The V gene lost 7 bases and the J gene lost 3 bases, with 15 bases spanning the gap. This CDR3 has 14 amino acids. The CDR3 DNA follows: TGTGCCAGCACAAACAACGACAAATACTATGGCTACACCTTC. This translates into CASTNNDKYYGYTF.

The chain is built from TRBV12-3 or TRBV12-4 and TRBJ1-2, with D tentatively TRBD1 (5 bases). The CDR3 has 12 amino acids. V was clipped by 3 bases and J by 7 bases, with 9 bases between them. The CDR3 loop is CASSFGGFGYTF. CDR3 nucleotide sequence: TGTGCCAGCAGTTTCGGGGGATTTGGCTACACCTTC.

CDR3 DNA sequence: TGTGCCAGCAGCTTAGAAGCGGGGGTATATACGCAGTATTTT. The encoded protein is CASSLEAGVYTQYF. The chain joins TRBV7-3 to TRBJ2-3; 8 bases are a match to TRBD2. The J segment lost 7 bases and the V segment lost 2 bases, leaving 5 bases of the junction unmatched. The CDR3 has 14 residues. Germline CDR1 SGHTA, CDR2 FQGTGA.